The 9 T cell receptor beta chains listed next were all sequenced from one sample in a study of blood T cell repertoires in COVID-19. TCRdb keeps only in-frame clones here, not all; method: immunoSEQ multiplex PCR. This table has about 210,000 clones, over 80% appearing once. The material sequenced was PBMCs or T cells enriched from blood (not recorded which). These receptor sequences come from a man between 25 and 39 years old who had recovered from COVID-19.

This clone showed up just a few times. The chain joins TRBV27 to TRBJ1-5, with a possible D match to TRBD1 (6 bases). This CDR3 has 14 amino acids. V shed 1 base and J shed 5 bases, with 9 bases lying between them. The germline V gene has CDR1 MNHEY and CDR2 SMNVEV (reference sequence). The CDR3 bases are TGTGCCAGCAGTTTATGGGCAGGGGATCAGCCCCAGCATTTT. Its translation is CASSLWAGDQPQHF.

This clone appeared a few times. The CDR3 sequence: CASSEISGTGGTDTQYF. CDR3 nucleotide sequence: TGTGCCAGTAGTGAAATTAGCGGAACGGGTGGCACAGATACGCAGTATTTT. This sequence joins TRBV19 and TRBJ2-3; weak D call: TRBD2 (6 bases). Germline CDR1 LNHDA, CDR2 SQIVND (reference sequence). V shed 5 bases and J shed 1 base, with 19 bases lying between them. The CDR3 extends over 17 amino acids.

The chain is built from TRBV10-1 and TRBJ2-7, with D possibly matching TRBD2 (5 bases). Trimming pared 2 bases from V and 0 bases from J, leaving 11 bases between. Germline CDR1 is WNHNN and CDR2 is SYGVQD (reference sequence). The length of the CDR3 is 15 residues. The CDR3 loop reads CASSEPGIHSYEQYF. Written as DNA, the CDR3 is TGCGCCAGCAGTGAGCCCGGGATCCACTCCTACGAGCAGTACTTC.

The rearrangement links TRBV10-1 to TRBJ2-1; D may be TRBD1 (5 bases). CDR3 length equals 13 residues. Germline values: CDR1 WNHNN, CDR2 SYGVQD (reference sequence). Trimming pared 3 bases from V and 5 bases from J, leaving 8 bases between. In nucleotides, the CDR3 is TGCGCCAGCAGTGATGGGGCAGACAATGAGCAGTTCTTC. This translates into CASSDGADNEQFF.

The chain couples TRBV9 to TRBJ2-5; TRBD2 aligns across 10 bases. The CDR3 is 14 residues long. The junction had 3 bases not matched to a gene; V was cut back by 3 bases and J by 4 bases. Germline V CDR1 and CDR2: SGDLS, YYNGEE. CDR3 loop: CASSEGLALETQYF. CDR3 nucleotide sequence: TGTGCCAGCAGCGAGGGACTAGCGCTAGAGACCCAGTACTTC.

This clone appeared a single time. This chain uses TRBV4-2 with TRBJ1-1, with D unclear. V lost 0 bases, J lost 0 bases, and 11 bases lay in between. The CDR3 runs to 16 residues. Germline CDR1 and CDR2: LGHNA and YNFKEQ. For the CDR3, the DNA is TGTGCCAGCAGCCAAGAAAGTGGCAATTTGAACACTGAAGCTTTCTTT. This sequence encodes CASSQESGNLNTEAFF.

V and J are TRBV24-1 and TRBJ1-5; the D is unclear. Trimming stripped 4 bases from V and 7 bases from J, with 16 bases between. This CDR3 contains 15 residues. CDR1 is KGHDR, CDR2 SFDVKD, per germline. The CDR3 DNA sequence: TGTGCCACCAGTGACCCTCGGGGATCCGACCAGCCCCAGCATTTT. This codes for CATSDPRGSDQPQHF.

The V and J genes are TRBV2 and TRBJ2-3, with 8 bases fitting TRBD2. V lost 7 bases to trimming and J lost 2 bases; unmatched junction nucleotides: 11. The V gene's germline CDR1 is SNHLY and CDR2 FYNNEI. The CDR3 is made up of 16 amino acids. CDR3 sequence: CASIGARTSTTDTQYF. The CDR3 coding sequence is TGTGCCAGCATTGGGGCCCGGACTAGCACCACAGATACGCAGTATTTT.

The chain recombines TRBV11-2 with TRBJ2-7; 9 bases line up with TRBD2. Germline CDR1 and CDR2: SGHAT and FQNNGV. After removal of 5 bases from V and 7 bases from J, the junction contained 9 bases not matched to a gene. The CDR3 has 14 amino acids. CDR3 nucleotide sequence: TGTGCCAGCAGCCCACTAGCGGGCTTGGGGGAGCAGTACTTC. Amino acids: CASSPLAGLGEQYF.